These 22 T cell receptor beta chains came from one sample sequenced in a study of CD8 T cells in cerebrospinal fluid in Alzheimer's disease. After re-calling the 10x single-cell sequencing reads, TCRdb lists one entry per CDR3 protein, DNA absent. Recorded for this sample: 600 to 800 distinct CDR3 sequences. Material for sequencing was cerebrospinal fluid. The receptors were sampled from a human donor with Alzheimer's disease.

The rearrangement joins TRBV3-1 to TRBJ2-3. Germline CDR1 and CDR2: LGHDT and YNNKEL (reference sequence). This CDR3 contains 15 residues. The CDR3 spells CASSQDPAVRDTQYF.

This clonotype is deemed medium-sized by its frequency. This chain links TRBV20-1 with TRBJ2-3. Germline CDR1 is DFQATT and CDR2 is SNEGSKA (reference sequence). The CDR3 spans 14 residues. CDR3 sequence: CSAADGSDGDTQYF.

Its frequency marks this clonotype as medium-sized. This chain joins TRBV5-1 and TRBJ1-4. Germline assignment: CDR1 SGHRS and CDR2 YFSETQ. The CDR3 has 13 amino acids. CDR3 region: CASSLDSNEKLFF.

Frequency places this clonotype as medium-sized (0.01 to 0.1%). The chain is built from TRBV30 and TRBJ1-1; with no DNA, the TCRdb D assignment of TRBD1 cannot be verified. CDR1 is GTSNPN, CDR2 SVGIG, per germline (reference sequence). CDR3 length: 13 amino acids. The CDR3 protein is CAHRGQGNTEAFF.

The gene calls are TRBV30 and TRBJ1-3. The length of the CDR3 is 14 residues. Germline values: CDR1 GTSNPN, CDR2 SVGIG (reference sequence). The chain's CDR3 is CAWKSEQIGNTIYF.

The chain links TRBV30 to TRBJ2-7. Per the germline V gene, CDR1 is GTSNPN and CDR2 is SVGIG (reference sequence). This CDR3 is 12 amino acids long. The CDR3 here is CAWSRGSYEQYF.

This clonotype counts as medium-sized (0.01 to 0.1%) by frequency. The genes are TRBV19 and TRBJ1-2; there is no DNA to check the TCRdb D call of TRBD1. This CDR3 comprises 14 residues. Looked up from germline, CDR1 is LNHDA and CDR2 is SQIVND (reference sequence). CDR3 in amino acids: CASSIRAKDYGYTF.

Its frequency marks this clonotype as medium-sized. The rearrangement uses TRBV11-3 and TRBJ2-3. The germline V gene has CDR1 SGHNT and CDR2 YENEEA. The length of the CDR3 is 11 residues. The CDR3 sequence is CASSLGDTQYF.

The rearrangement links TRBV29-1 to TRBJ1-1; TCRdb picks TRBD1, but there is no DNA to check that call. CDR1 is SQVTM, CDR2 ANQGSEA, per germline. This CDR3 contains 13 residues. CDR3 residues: CSALGGPNTEAFF.

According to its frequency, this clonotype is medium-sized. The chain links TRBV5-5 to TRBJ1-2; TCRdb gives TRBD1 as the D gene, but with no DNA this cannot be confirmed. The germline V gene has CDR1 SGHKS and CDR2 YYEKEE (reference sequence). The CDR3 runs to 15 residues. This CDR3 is CASSPRQRGDYGYTF.

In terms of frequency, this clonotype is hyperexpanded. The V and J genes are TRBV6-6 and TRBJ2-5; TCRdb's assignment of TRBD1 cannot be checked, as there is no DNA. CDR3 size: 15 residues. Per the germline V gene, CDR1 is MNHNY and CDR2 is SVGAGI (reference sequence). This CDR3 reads CASSYSRQGRETQYF.

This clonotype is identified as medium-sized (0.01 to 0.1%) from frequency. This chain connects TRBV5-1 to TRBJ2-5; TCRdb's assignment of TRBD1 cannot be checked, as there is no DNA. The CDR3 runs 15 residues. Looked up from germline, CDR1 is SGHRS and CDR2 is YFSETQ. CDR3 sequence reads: CASSLAGGFVETQYF.

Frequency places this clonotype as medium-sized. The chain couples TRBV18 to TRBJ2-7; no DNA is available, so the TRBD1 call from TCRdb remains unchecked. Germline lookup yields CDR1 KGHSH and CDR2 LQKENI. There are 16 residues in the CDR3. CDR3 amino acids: CASSPSGVRMSGEQYF.

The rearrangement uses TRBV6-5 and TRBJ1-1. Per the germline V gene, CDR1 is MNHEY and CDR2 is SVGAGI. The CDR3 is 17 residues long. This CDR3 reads CASSYSIQAGDGKEAFF.

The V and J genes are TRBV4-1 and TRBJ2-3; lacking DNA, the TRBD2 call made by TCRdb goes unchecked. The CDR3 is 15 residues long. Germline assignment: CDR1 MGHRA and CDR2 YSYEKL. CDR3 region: CASSQVSGGTDTQYF.

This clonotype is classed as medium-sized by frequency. This CDR3 is CASSEAVSYNEQFF. V gene TRBV10-2 combines with J gene TRBJ2-1. CDR1 WSHSY and CDR2 SAAADI come from the germline V gene. The CDR3 extends over 14 amino acids.

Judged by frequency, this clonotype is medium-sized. CDR3 protein: CASSAWGAFSNSPLHF. The rearrangement joins TRBV9 to TRBJ1-6; the TCRdb call, TRBD1, lacks DNA for checking. The CDR3 spans 16 residues. Germline values: CDR1 SGDLS, CDR2 YYNGEE.

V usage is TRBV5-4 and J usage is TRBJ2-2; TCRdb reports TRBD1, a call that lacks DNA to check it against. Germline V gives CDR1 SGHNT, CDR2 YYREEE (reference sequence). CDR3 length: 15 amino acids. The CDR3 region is CASSWRGGNTGELFF.

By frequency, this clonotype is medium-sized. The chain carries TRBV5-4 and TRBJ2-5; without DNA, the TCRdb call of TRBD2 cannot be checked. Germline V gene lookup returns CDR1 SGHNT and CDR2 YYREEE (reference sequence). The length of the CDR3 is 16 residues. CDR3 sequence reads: CASSLGLAGYQETQYF. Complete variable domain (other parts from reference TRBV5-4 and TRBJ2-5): ETGVTQSPTHLIKTRGQQVTLRCSSQSGHNTVSWYQQALGQGPQFIFQYYREEENGRGNFPPRFSGLQFPNYSSELNVNALELDDSALYLCASSLGLAGYQETQYFGPGTRLLVL.

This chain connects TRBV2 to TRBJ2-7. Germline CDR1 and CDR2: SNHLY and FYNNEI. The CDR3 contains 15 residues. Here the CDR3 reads CASSEAGFSSYEQYF. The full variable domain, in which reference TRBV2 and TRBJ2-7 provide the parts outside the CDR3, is EPEVTQTPSHQVTQMGQEVILRCVPISNHLYFYWYRQILGQKVEFLVSFYNNEISEKSEIFDDQFSVERPDGSNFTLKIRSTKLEDSAMYFCASSEAGFSSYEQYFGPGTRLTVT.

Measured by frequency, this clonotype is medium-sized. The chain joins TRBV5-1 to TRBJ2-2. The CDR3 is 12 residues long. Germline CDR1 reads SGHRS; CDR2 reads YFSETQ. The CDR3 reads CASSYNTGELFF.

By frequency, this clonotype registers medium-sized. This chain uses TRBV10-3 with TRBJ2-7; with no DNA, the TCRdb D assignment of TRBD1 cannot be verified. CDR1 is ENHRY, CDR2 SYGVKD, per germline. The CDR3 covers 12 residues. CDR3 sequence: CAIGSGLDEQYF.